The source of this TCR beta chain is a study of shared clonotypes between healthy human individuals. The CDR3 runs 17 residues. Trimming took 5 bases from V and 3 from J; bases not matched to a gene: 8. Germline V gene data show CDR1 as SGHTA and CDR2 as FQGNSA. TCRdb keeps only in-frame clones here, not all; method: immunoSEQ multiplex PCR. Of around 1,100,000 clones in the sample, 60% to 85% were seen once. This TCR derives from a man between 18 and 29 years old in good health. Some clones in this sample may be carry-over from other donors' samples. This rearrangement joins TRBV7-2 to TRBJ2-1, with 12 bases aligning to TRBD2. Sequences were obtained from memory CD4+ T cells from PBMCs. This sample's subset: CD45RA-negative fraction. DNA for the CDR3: TGTGCCAGCAGCCGAGGACTAGCGGGAAGTAGCTACAATGAGCAGTTCTTC. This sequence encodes CASSRGLAGSSYNEQFF.